The clone carrying this T cell receptor (beta chain) has ten or more counts. Its specificity is unknown. V gave up 5 bases and J gave up 5 bases; unmatched junction bases: 11. The CDR3 runs to 15 residues. Per germline, CDR1 SGHTA and CDR2 FQGNSA. The data derive from a study of regulatory T cells in long-lasting Graves disease. Time point given: newly diagnosed GD, antithyroid drugs for less than 3 months. PBMC-extracted RNA yielded the TCR library. Arm-PCR of CDR3 regions and iRepertoire HTBI primers were the basis on which TCR beta libraries were built. In TCRdb, the multiplex PCR reads were re-called with MiXCR into one record per CDR3 protein. Of around 450,000 distinct CDR3 sequences listed, around 15% were seen once; the top ten hold over 9%. Study conclusions and caveats: Repertoires from persistent disease leaned toward TRBV28, TRBJ1-2 and TRBJ2-5. Compared with new cases, persistent Graves' patients showed reduced TCR diversity.

These data were also filed under a second study, of T cells in Graves' hyperthyroidism and ophthalmopathy.

The source is a man in his forties with Graves disease. Sample: peripheral blood mononuclear cells (PBMCs), taken at new diagnosis, from a patient treated with antithyroid drugs. This chain connects TRBV7-2 to TRBJ2-5; 7 bases match TRBD2. The CDR3 region is CASSIRGSFGETQYF. The CDR3 DNA sequence: TGTGCCAGCAGCATCCGCGGGAGCTTCGGGGAGACCCAGTACTTC.